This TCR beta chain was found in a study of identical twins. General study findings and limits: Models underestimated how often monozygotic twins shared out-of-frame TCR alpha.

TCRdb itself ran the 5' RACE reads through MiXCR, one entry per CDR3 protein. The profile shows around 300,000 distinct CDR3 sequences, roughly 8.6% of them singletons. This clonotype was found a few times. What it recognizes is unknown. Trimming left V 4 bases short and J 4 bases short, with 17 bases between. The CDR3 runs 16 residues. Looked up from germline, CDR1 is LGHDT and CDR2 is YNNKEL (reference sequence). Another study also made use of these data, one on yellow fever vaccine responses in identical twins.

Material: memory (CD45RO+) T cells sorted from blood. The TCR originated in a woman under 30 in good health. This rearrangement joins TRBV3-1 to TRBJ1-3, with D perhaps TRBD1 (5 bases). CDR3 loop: CASSRYGGSGGNTIYF. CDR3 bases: TGTGCCAGCAGCCGTTATGGGGGATCGGGAGGAAACACCATATATTTT.